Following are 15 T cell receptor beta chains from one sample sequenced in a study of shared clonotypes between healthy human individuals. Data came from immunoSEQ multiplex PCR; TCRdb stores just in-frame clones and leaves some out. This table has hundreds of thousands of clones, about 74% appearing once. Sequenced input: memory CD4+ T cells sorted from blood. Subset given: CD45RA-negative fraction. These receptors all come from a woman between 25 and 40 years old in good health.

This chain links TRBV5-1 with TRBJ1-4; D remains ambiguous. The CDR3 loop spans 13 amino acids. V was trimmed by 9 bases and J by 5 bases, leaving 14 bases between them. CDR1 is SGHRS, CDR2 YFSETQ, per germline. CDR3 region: CATRELRNEKLFF. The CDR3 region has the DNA TGCGCCACCCGGGAACTGAGAAATGAAAAACTGTTTTTT.

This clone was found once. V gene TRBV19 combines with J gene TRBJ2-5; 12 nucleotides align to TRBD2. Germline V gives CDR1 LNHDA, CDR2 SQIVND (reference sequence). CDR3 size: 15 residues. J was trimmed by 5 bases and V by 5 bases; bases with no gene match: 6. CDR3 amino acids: CASSVLAGGRETQYF. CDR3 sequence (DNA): TGTGCCAGTAGTGTGCTAGCGGGAGGGCGGGAGACCCAGTACTTC.

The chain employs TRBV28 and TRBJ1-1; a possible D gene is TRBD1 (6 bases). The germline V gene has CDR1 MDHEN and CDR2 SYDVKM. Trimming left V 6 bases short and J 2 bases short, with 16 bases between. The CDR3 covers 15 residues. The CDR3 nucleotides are TGTGCCAGCAGGGTTCCTAGGGGGGGAAACACTGAAGCTTTCTTT. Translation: CASRVPRGGNTEAFF.

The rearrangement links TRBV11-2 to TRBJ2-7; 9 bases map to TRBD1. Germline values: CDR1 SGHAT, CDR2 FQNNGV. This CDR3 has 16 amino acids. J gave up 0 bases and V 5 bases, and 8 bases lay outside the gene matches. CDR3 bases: TGTGCCAGCAGCCCGTTACAGGGGGCTGGCTCCTACGAGCAGTACTTC. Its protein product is CASSPLQGAGSYEQYF.

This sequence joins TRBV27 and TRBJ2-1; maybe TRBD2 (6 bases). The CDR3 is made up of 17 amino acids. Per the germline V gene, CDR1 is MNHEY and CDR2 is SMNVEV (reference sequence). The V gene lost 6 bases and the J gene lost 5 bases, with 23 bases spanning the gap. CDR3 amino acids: CASRSFSGSTTHNEQFF. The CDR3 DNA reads TGTGCCAGCAGGTCCTTTTCCGGGAGCACCACCCACAATGAGCAGTTCTTC.

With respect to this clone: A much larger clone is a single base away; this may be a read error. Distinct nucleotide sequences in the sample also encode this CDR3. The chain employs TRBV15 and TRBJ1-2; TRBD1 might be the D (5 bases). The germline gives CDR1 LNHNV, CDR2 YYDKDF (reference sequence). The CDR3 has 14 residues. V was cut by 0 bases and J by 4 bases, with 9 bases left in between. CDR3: CATSRDRDGYGYTF. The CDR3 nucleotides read TGTGCCACCAGCAGAGACCGGGACGGCTATGGCTACACCTTC.

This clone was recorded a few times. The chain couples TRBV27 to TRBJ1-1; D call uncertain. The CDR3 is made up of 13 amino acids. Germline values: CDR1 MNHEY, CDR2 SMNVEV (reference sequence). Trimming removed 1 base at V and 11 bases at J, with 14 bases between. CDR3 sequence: CASSLFKGARAFF. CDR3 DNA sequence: TGTGCCAGCAGTTTATTTAAGGGAGCCCGGGCTTTCTTT.

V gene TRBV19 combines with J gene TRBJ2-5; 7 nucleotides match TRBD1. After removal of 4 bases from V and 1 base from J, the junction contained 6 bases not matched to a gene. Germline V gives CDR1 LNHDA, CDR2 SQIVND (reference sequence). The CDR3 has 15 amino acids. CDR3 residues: CASSSPGTAQETQYF. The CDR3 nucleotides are TGTGCCAGTAGTAGCCCTGGGACAGCCCAAGAGACCCAGTACTTC.

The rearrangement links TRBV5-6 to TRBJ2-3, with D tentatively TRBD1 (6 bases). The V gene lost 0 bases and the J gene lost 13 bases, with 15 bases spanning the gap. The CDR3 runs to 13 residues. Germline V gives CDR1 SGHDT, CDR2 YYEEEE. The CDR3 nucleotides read TGTGCCAGCAGCTTGGAAGGGACACTACGAGAGTATTTT. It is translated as CASSLEGTLREYF.

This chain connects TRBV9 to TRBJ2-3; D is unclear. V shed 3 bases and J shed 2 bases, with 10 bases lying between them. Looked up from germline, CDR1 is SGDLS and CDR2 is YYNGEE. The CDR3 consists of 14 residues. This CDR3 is CASSGPYHTDTQYF. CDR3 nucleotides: TGTGCCAGCAGCGGCCCGTACCACACAGATACGCAGTATTTT.

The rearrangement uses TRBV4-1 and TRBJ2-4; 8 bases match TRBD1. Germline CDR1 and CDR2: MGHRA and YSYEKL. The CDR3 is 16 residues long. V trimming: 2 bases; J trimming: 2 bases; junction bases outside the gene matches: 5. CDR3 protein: CASSQTTGGTKNIQYF. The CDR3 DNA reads TGCGCCAGCAGCCAAACAACAGGGGGTACCAAAAACATTCAGTACTTC.

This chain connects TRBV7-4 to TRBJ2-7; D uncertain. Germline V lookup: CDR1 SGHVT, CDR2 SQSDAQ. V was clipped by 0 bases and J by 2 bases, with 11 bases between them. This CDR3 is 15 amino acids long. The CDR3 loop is CASSLARQVAYEQYF. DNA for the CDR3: TGTGCCAGCAGCTTAGCGCGCCAGGTTGCCTACGAGCAGTACTTC.

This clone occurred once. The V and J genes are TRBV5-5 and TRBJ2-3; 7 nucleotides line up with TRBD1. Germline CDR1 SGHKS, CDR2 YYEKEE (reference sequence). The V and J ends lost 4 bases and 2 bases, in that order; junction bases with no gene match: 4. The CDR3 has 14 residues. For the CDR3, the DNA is TGTGCCAGCAGCATCGGACAGGACACAGATACGCAGTATTTT. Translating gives CASSIGQDTDTQYF. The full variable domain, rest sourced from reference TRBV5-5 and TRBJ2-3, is DAGVTQSPTHLIKTRGQQVTLRCSPISGHKSVSWYQQVLGQGPQFIFQYYEKEERGRGNFPDRFSARQFPNYSSELNVNALLLGDSALYLCASSIGQDTDTQYFGPGTRLTVL.

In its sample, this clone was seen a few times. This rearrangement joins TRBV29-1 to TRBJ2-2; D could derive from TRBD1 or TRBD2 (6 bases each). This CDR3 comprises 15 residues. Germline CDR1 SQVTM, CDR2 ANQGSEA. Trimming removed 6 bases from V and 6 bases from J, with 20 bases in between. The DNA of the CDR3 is TGCAGCGTCCTAAGGCCCACAGGGAGGTCCGGGGAGCTGTTTTTT. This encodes CSVLRPTGRSGELFF.

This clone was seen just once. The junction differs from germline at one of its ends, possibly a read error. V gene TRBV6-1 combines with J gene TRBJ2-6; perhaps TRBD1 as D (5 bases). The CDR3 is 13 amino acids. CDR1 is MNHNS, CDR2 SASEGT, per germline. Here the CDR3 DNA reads TGTGCCAGGGCGACAGATGGGGCCAACGCCCTGACTTTC. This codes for CARATDGANALTF.